Below are 3 T cell receptor beta chains sequenced from a single sample in a study of tumor-infiltrating lymphocytes in glioblastoma multiforme. TCR beta libraries were built from RNA through three nested multiplex PCR rounds using modified ARM-PCR. One entry per CDR3 protein, called by TCRdb with MiXCR from the multiplex PCR reads. The sample carries approximately 9,300 distinct CDR3 sequences, just over 65% recorded once. Input material: brain tumor tissue. Receptors were obtained from a male donor with glioblastoma.

The V and J genes are TRBV12-3 or TRBV12-4 and TRBJ2-7, with D possibly matching TRBD2 (6 bases). Trimming removed 5 bases from V and 3 bases from J, with 11 bases in between. The CDR3 spans 13 residues. CDR3 in DNA: TGTGCCAGCAGTAAGGGGACTCTCTACGAGCAGTACTTC. Translating it yields CASSKGTLYEQYF.

This clonotype showed up just a few times. The CDR3 sequence: CASSYTSNYGYTF. CDR3 nucleotides: TGTGCCAGCAGTTACACCTCTAACTATGGCTACACCTTC. V usage is TRBV6-5 and J usage is TRBJ1-2, with D unresolved. This CDR3 comprises 13 residues. V was cut by 2 bases and J by 0 bases, with 4 bases left in between. The germline V gene has CDR1 MNHEY and CDR2 SVGAGI.

This clonotype was seen only a few times. A read error is possible here, since a much larger clone lies one base away. The CDR3 region has the DNA TGCGCCAGCAGCCAGTATTTGACGGCGAACACTGTAGCTTTCTTT. Translation: CASSQYLTANTVAFF. The rearrangement uses TRBV4-1 and TRBJ1-1; D uncertain. Germline lookup yields CDR1 MGHRA and CDR2 YSYEKL. This CDR3 has 15 amino acids.